The 17 T cell receptor beta chains in this list originate from one sample, sequenced in a study of regulatory T cells in long-lasting Graves disease. The sample's time point: newly diagnosed GD, antithyroid drugs for less than 3 months. Researchers made the TCR library from RNA that was extracted from PBMCs. Investigators prepared the TCR beta libraries by applying iRepertoire HTBI primers and Arm-PCR of CDR3 regions. TCRdb reprocessed the multiplex PCR reads via MiXCR and lists one record per CDR3 protein. This table holds 400,000 to 450,000 distinct CDR3 sequences, roughly 15% found once. These data were also reused for a study on T cells in Graves' hyperthyroidism and ophthalmopathy.

Sequenced here: peripheral blood mononuclear cells (PBMCs), sampled at new diagnosis, from a patient treated with antithyroid drugs. The receptors were gathered from a woman in her twenties or thirties with Graves disease.

There are many counts of this clonotype. This chain joins TRBV2 and TRBJ2-5, with D possibly matching TRBD2 (5 bases). CDR1 is SNHLY and CDR2 is FYNNEI in the germline V gene. The V gene lost 5 bases and the J gene lost 4 bases, with 20 bases spanning the gap. The CDR3 loop spans 16 amino acids. Here the CDR3 reads CASSRKAWAGGETQYF. The CDR3 DNA follows: TGTGCCAGCAGTCGAAAGGCGTGGGCGGGCGGAGAGACCCAGTACTTC.

This clonotype was observed at least ten times. This chain joins TRBV2 and TRBJ2-7, with D unresolved. There are 15 residues in the CDR3. Germline CDR1 SNHLY, CDR2 FYNNEI. Trimming took off 7 bases at V and 4 bases at J, with 20 bases between the two ends. In DNA, the CDR3 is TGTGCCAGCACCCCTCTGGCGAGCAAAATTTACGAGCAGTACTTC. Translating it yields CASTPLASKIYEQYF. The variable domain in full, completed from reference TRBV2 and TRBJ2-7, reads EPEVTQTPSHQVTQMGQEVILRCVPISNHLYFYWYRQILGQKVEFLVSFYNNEISEKSEIFDDQFSVERPDGSNFTLKIRSTKLEDSAMYFCASTPLASKIYEQYFGPGTRLTVT.

The sample holds many counts of this clonotype. The chain links TRBV29-1 to TRBJ2-7; 8 nucleotides match TRBD1. The V gene end was trimmed by 4 bases and the J gene end by 0 bases; junction bases not matched to a gene: 8. This CDR3 is 15 amino acids long. Germline V gene sequence: CDR1 SQVTM, CDR2 ANQGSEA. DNA for the CDR3: TGCAGCGTTGGTGTAGGGACAGGCTACTCCTACGAGCAGTACTTC. This gives the protein CSVGVGTGYSYEQYF.

This clonotype was seen repeatedly, ten times or more. The chain recombines TRBV18 with TRBJ2-1; 9 positions agree with TRBD2. The CDR3 sequence is 15 residues long. The ends lost 1 base at V and 7 bases at J; junction bases unmatched: 5. Germline CDR1 KGHSH, CDR2 LQKENI. CDR3 region: CASSPLAGVGNEQFF. DNA for the CDR3: TGTGCCAGCTCACCACTAGCGGGAGTGGGAAATGAGCAGTTCTTC.

This clonotype was counted many times. The chain recombines TRBV10-1 with TRBJ1-5; D is uncertain. Deletions cut 0 bases from V and 13 bases from J, with 10 bases between. The CDR3 totals 12 residues. CDR1 and CDR2 (germline): WNHNN, SYGVQD (reference sequence). CDR3: CASSESSRAQHF. CDR3 sequence (DNA): TGCGCCAGCAGTGAGTCGAGTAGGGCTCAGCATTTT.

This clonotype has at least ten counts. The chain links TRBV18 to TRBJ1-5; TRBD1 aligns across 10 bases. This CDR3 spans 15 amino acids. Unmatched junction bases numbered 7, after V lost 5 bases and J lost 6 bases. Germline-derived CDR1 and CDR2 are KGHSH and LQKENI. This CDR3 is CASSTRQGAGQPQHF. Here the CDR3 DNA reads TGTGCCAGCTCAACTAGACAGGGGGCAGGTCAGCCCCAGCATTTT.

This CDR3 reads CASSPEDEGPYEQFF. The CDR3 DNA reads TGTGCCAGCAGTCCTGAAGACGAGGGGCCATATGAGCAGTTCTTC. V gene TRBV28 combines with J gene TRBJ2-1; D is tentatively TRBD1 or TRBD2 (5 bases each). This CDR3 is built from 15 residues. V lost 5 bases, J lost 8 bases, and 19 bases lay in between. CDR1 is MDHEN, CDR2 SYDVKM, per germline. Using reference TRBV28 and TRBJ2-1 for the parts outside the CDR3, the full variable domain is DVKVTQSSRYLVKRTGEKVFLECVQDMDHENMFWYRQDPGLGLRLIYFSYDVKMKEKGDIPEGYSVSREKKERFSLILESASTNQTSMYLCASSPEDEGPYEQFFGPGTRLTVL.

The chain joins TRBV4-1 to TRBJ2-7; TRBD2 might be the D (5 bases). CDR3 length: 13 residues. Germline V gene data show CDR1 as MGHRA and CDR2 as YSYEKL. V lost 3 bases and J lost 4, with 10 bases in between. The CDR3 region has the DNA TGCGCCAGCAGCCACGACGGGGAGTACGAGCAGTACTTC. Protein sequence: CASSHDGEYEQYF.

This clonotype was recorded at least ten times. The gene calls are TRBV7-2 and TRBJ2-5, with 12 bases aligning to TRBD2. The CDR3 is 15 residues long. J gave up 4 bases and V 3 bases, and 3 bases lay outside the gene matches. CDR1 is SGHTA, CDR2 FQGNSA, per germline. As DNA, the CDR3 is TGTGCCAGCAGCTTTCTAGCGGGAGGGGGAGAGACCCAGTACTTC. Translation: CASSFLAGGGETQYF.

This clonotype was seen ten or more times. This chain connects TRBV11-3 to TRBJ2-1; 7 bases fit TRBD1. The CDR3 spans 14 residues. V lost 2 bases and J lost 8; bases outside the gene matches: 6. Germline V CDR1 and CDR2: SGHNT, YENEEA. The CDR3 DNA follows: TGTGCCAGCAGCTTAAAGACAGGGTTTGATGAGCAGTTCTTC. It codes for CASSLKTGFDEQFF.

Only a few counts were recorded for this clonotype. This chain connects TRBV14 to TRBJ2-1; a weak D match, TRBD1 (5 bases). V lost 2 bases and J 6 bases, leaving 20 bases between the germline ends. Germline V lookup: CDR1 SGHDN, CDR2 FVKESK. The CDR3 runs to 17 residues. The CDR3 coding sequence is TGTGCCAGCAGCCAATGGAGTGGGGCAAGGGTTGGCAATGAGCAGTTCTTC. Its protein product is CASSQWSGARVGNEQFF.

This clonotype was detected a few times. V is TRBV20-1 and J is TRBJ2-5, with TRBD2 identical over 11 bases. This CDR3 contains 15 residues. Losses at the gene ends were 5 bases for V and 4 bases for J; bases not matched to a gene: 9. Germline CDR1 DFQATT, CDR2 SNEGSKA (reference sequence). The CDR3: CSASTSGSELETQYF. In DNA, the CDR3 is TGCAGTGCTTCTACTAGCGGGAGTGAACTAGAGACCCAGTACTTC.

This clonotype was recorded a few times. J is TRBJ2-3 and V is TRBV20-1, with D tentatively TRBD2 (5 bases). The CDR3 consists of 15 residues. The V end lost 6 bases, the J end lost 1 base, and 17 bases lay between the germline ends. Germline CDR1 and CDR2: DFQATT and SNEGSKA (reference sequence). The CDR3 bases are TGCAGTGCGACTAAACGGGTGTACGGCACAGATACGCAGTATTTT. Protein product: CSATKRVYGTDTQYF.

In regard to this clonotype: This may be a read error, as it is one base from a much larger clone. V and J are TRBV20-1 and TRBJ1-6; TRBD1 matches 7 bases. V lost 0 bases to trimming and J lost 4 bases; unmatched junction nucleotides: 6. The CDR3 consists of 16 residues. Germline CDR1 reads DFQATT; CDR2 reads SNEGSKA (reference sequence). DNA for the CDR3: TGCAGTGCTAGAGATCAGGGGGGACAGTATAATTCACCCCTCCACTTT. This encodes CSARDQGGQYNSPLHF.

This clonotype showed up many times. The gene calls are TRBV7-3 and TRBJ2-1; 8 positions agree with TRBD2. The CDR3 extends over 19 amino acids. The V segment lost 2 bases and the J segment 8 bases; nucleotides outside the gene matches: 20. Germline V gene lookup returns CDR1 SGHTA and CDR2 FQGTGA. The CDR3 sequence is CASSLVCKGNGRAKHEQFF. CDR3 coding DNA: TGTGCCAGCAGCTTAGTGTGTAAAGGGAACGGGAGGGCCAAGCATGAGCAGTTCTTC.

This clonotype was seen a few times. The chain uses TRBV18 and TRBJ1-2; TRBD1 might be the D (5 bases). CDR1 KGHSH and CDR2 LQKENI come from the germline V gene. CDR3 length: 18 amino acids. V was trimmed by 0 bases and J by 7 bases, leaving 24 bases between them. The CDR3 reads CASSPPWGSNPTPGGYTF. In DNA form, the CDR3 reads TGTGCCAGCTCACCACCCTGGGGGAGTAACCCCACCCCGGGTGGCTACACCTTC.

This clonotype showed up many times. V is TRBV14 and J is TRBJ2-1, with 10 bases identical to TRBD1. The CDR3 is 20 residues long. Germline V gives CDR1 SGHDN, CDR2 FVKESK. V lost 0 bases and J lost 6; bases outside the gene matches: 17. CDR3 amino acids: CASSQERLPWGDRGLNEQFF. The CDR3 bases are TGTGCCAGCAGCCAAGAACGCCTCCCTTGGGGGGACAGGGGCCTCAATGAGCAGTTCTTC.